What follows are 30 T cell receptor beta chains derived from one specimen sequenced in a study of shared clonotypes between healthy human individuals. TCRdb's table, derived via immunoSEQ multiplex PCR, lists solely in-frame clones and lacks some. The sample records under 1 million clones, almost 95% being singletons. CD45RO negativity and positive selection for CCR7 defined naive CD8 cells, a population that excluded terminally differentiated effector memory CD45RA+ cells. The sequenced sample was naive CD8+ T cells sorted from blood. These receptors were obtained from a man aged 25 to 45 in good health.

The chain combines TRBV19 with TRBJ2-7; D unclear. The CDR3 length is 12 residues. CDR1 is LNHDA and CDR2 is SQIVND in the germline V gene (reference sequence). Trimming shortened V by 3 bases and J by 4 bases, and 7 bases separated the two germline ends. In nucleotides, the CDR3 is TGTGCCAGTAGTATGTACGGGTACGAGCAGTACTTC. Its protein is CASSMYGYEQYF.

The V call is TRBV5-1, the J call TRBJ2-7, with D possibly being TRBD2 (5 bases). The CDR3 runs to 14 residues. Trimming stripped 1 base from V and 3 bases from J, with 11 bases between. Germline V gives CDR1 SGHRS, CDR2 YFSETQ. The CDR3 loop is CASSLLGSDYEQYF. DNA for the CDR3: TGCGCCAGCAGCTTGTTGGGTAGCGACTACGAGCAGTACTTC.

V gene TRBV28 combines with J gene TRBJ2-7, with 8 bases fitting TRBD2. Germline CDR1 and CDR2: MDHEN and SYDVKM. The V segment lost 2 bases and the J segment 5 bases; nucleotides outside the gene matches: 5. The CDR3 has 14 amino acids. As DNA, the CDR3 is TGTGCCAGCAGTTTAAAGGCGGGAGGAGACGAGCAGTACTTC. Protein sequence: CASSLKAGGDEQYF.

The chain links TRBV29-1 to TRBJ2-7; no clear D gene. This CDR3 is built from 14 residues. Germline CDR1 and CDR2: SQVTM and ANQGSEA. Trimming took off 6 bases at V and 2 bases at J, with 17 bases between the two ends. CDR3 in amino acids: CSVSSDLNAYEQYF. CDR3 DNA sequence: TGCAGCGTGTCGTCAGACCTAAATGCCTACGAGCAGTACTTC.

Of note for this clone: The same CDR3 also results from other DNA sequences found in this sample. V usage is TRBV11-2 and J usage is TRBJ2-7; D gene uncertain. V was pared by 5 bases and J by 2 bases, with 7 bases between. Looked up from germline, CDR1 is SGHAT and CDR2 is FQNNGV. The CDR3 extends over 12 amino acids. The CDR3 region has the DNA TGTGCCAGCAGCCTCCGGCCCTACGAGCAGTACTTC. This encodes CASSLRPYEQYF. Supplemented by reference TRBV11-2 and TRBJ2-7, the full variable domain reads EAGVAQSPRYKIIEKRQSVAFWCNPISGHATLYWYQQILGQGPKLLIQFQNNGVVDDSQLPKDRFSAERLKGVDSTLKIQPAKLEDSAVYLCASSLRPYEQYFGPGTRLTVT.

V usage is TRBV7-6 and J usage is TRBJ1-4; D unclear. Deletions cut 5 bases from V and 3 bases from J, with 16 bases between. This CDR3 spans 16 amino acids. Germline loops: CDR1 SGHVS, CDR2 FNYEAQ. CDR3 DNA sequence: TGTGCCAGCAGCCCCGGGGAAAGGCTTCCTAATGAAAAACTGTTTTTT. Protein product: CASSPGERLPNEKLFF.

This clone was seen a handful of times. The rearrangement joins TRBV10-1 to TRBJ2-7; TRBD2 matches 8 bases. CDR3 size: 13 residues. CDR1 and CDR2 from the germline V gene are WNHNN and SYGVQD (reference sequence). J lost 4 bases, V lost 4 bases, and 3 bases had no gene match. The CDR3 coding sequence is TGCGCCAGCAGTGTCGGGAGGGATTACGAGCAGTACTTC. This codes for CASSVGRDYEQYF.

This chain uses TRBV4-2 with TRBJ1-4; D is possibly TRBD1 (5 bases). The CDR3 spans 16 residues. V lost 0 bases, J lost 2 bases, and 10 bases lay in between. Germline V CDR1 and CDR2: LGHNA, YNFKEQ. The CDR3 is CASSQEEGRTNEKLFF. Written as DNA, the CDR3 is TGTGCCAGCAGCCAAGAAGAGGGGCGGACTAATGAAAAACTGTTTTTT.

J is TRBJ2-2 and V is TRBV10-3, with 11 positions matching TRBD2. From germline, CDR1 is ENHRY and CDR2 SYGVKD. CDR3 length equals 20 residues. The V and J ends lost 4 bases and 0 bases, in that order; junction bases with no gene match: 13. The CDR3 DNA sequence: TGTGCCATCAGTGTGAGGCTAGCGGGAGGCCTTAAGACGAACACCGGGGAGCTGTTTTTT. Translation: CAISVRLAGGLKTNTGELFF.

V and J are TRBV28 and TRBJ2-7; a possible D gene is TRBD2 (5 bases). CDR1 is MDHEN and CDR2 is SYDVKM in the germline V gene. Trimming cost V 6 bases and J 6 bases, with 12 bases left between them. The CDR3 is made up of 12 amino acids. The CDR3 nucleotides read TGTGCCAGCAGCTCGTTGCGGGCCGAGCAGTACTTC. Amino acid sequence: CASSSLRAEQYF.

The chain uses TRBV7-9 and TRBJ2-4; D is unclear. In germline, CDR1 is SEHNR, CDR2 FQNEAQ (reference sequence). The CDR3 length is 13 residues. V lost 6 bases to trimming and J lost 4 bases, with 10 bases between them. This chain's CDR3 is CASRTVSKNIQYF. CDR3 in DNA: TGTGCCAGCAGGACGGTATCGAAAAACATTCAGTACTTC.

The chain couples TRBV11-2 to TRBJ2-1; 9 bases line up with TRBD2. From germline, CDR1 is SGHAT and CDR2 FQNNGV. Trimming removed 2 bases from V and 2 bases from J; junction bases left unmatched: 10. This CDR3 comprises 18 residues. The CDR3 here is CASSLSPGIAGAYNEQFF. The CDR3, as DNA: TGTGCCAGCAGCTTATCCCCGGGGATAGCGGGAGCCTACAATGAGCAGTTCTTC. Complete variable domain (other parts from reference TRBV11-2 and TRBJ2-1): EAGVAQSPRYKIIEKRQSVAFWCNPISGHATLYWYQQILGQGPKLLIQFQNNGVVDDSQLPKDRFSAERLKGVDSTLKIQPAKLEDSAVYLCASSLSPGIAGAYNEQFFGPGTRLTVL.

This clone turned up a few times. J is TRBJ2-3 and V is TRBV27, with D tentatively TRBD1 (6 bases). Trimming removed 3 bases at V and 4 bases at J, with 11 bases between. The CDR3 has 14 residues. Germline values: CDR1 MNHEY, CDR2 SMNVEV (reference sequence). The CDR3 sequence: CASSFGTTADTQYF. The CDR3 DNA follows: TGTGCCAGCAGTTTCGGGACAACTGCAGATACGCAGTATTTT.

The rearrangement links TRBV7-9 to TRBJ2-5, with unresolved D. The germline V gene encodes CDR1 SEHNR and CDR2 FQNEAQ (reference sequence). CDR3 length equals 16 residues. Trimming pared 4 bases from V and 2 bases from J, leaving 17 bases between. CDR3 region: CASSSGPDIFQETQYF. DNA for the CDR3: TGTGCCAGCAGCTCCGGGCCCGACATCTTTCAAGAGACCCAGTACTTC.

Note on this clone: Other DNA sequences of this sample code for an identical CDR3. The chain couples TRBV7-2 to TRBJ1-1; 8 nucleotides agree with TRBD1. The ends lost 4 bases at V and 2 bases at J; junction bases unmatched: 3. This CDR3 comprises 14 residues. Germline V CDR1 and CDR2: SGHTA, FQGNSA. DNA for the CDR3: TGTGCCAGCAGCTACGGACAGGGTAACACTGAAGCTTTCTTT. The encoded protein is CASSYGQGNTEAFF.

The rearrangement links TRBV7-8 to TRBJ2-7, with 10 bases matching TRBD1. V shed 6 bases and J 4 bases; nucleotides not matched to a gene: 6. Germline V gene data show CDR1 as SGHVS and CDR2 as FQNEAQ. The CDR3 length is 14 residues. The CDR3 region has the DNA TGTGCCAGCAGTTCCCGGACAGGGGGTTACGAGCAGTACTTC. Protein product: CASSSRTGGYEQYF.

V is TRBV12-5 and J is TRBJ2-5; D possibly corresponds to TRBD1 (5 bases). This CDR3 has 14 amino acids. Per germline, CDR1 LGHNT and CDR2 FRNRAP. Trimming took off 6 bases at V and 4 bases at J, with 15 bases between the two ends. This chain's CDR3 is CASGTNRLGETQYF. DNA for the CDR3: TGTGCTAGTGGGACCAACAGGTTGGGAGAGACCCAGTACTTC.

The chain joins TRBV7-3 to TRBJ2-7; the match to TRBD2 covers 8 bases. The CDR3 covers 13 residues. Germline loops: CDR1 SGHTA, CDR2 FQGTGA. Unmatched junction bases numbered 5, after V lost 5 bases and J lost 5 bases. This chain's CDR3 is CASSPERGNEQYF. CDR3 bases: TGTGCCAGCAGCCCGGAGCGGGGGAACGAGCAGTACTTC.

The rearrangement links TRBV7-9 to TRBJ2-2; D is uncertain. This CDR3 has 16 residues. Germline assignment: CDR1 SEHNR and CDR2 FQNEAQ (reference sequence). Trimming left V 5 bases short and J 1 base short, with 14 bases between. The CDR3 sequence is CASSPTLAGNTGELFF. CDR3 nucleotide sequence: TGTGCCAGCAGCCCAACGTTGGCTGGGAACACCGGGGAGCTGTTTTTT. Complete variable domain (other parts from reference TRBV7-9 and TRBJ2-2): DTGVSQNPRHKITKRGQNVTFRCDPISEHNRLYWYRQTLGQGPEFLTYFQNEAQLEKSRLLSDRFSAERPKGSFSTLEIQRTEQGDSAMYLCASSPTLAGNTGELFFGEGSRLTVL.

This clone has at least ten counts. This chain connects TRBV27 to TRBJ1-2, with no clear D. Germline values: CDR1 MNHEY, CDR2 SMNVEV (reference sequence). V was clipped by 8 bases and J by 4 bases, with 20 bases between them. The CDR3 covers 15 residues. As DNA, the CDR3 is TGTGCCAGCGCATCCCCAGACCTCATTAGCTATGGCTACACCTTC. It specifies CASASPDLISYGYTF.

This chain connects TRBV2 to TRBJ1-5; D may be TRBD1 (5 bases). CDR1 is SNHLY, CDR2 FYNNEI, per germline. The CDR3 runs 16 residues. The V end was cut by 6 bases, the J end by 1 base, with 16 bases between. The CDR3 region is CASSAPSGFSNQPQHF. For the CDR3, the DNA is TGTGCCAGCAGCGCCCCTTCAGGGTTCAGCAATCAGCCCCAGCATTTT.

The V call is TRBV7-8, the J call TRBJ2-7, with D uncertain. This CDR3 spans 15 amino acids. Trimming removed 1 base from V and 0 bases from J, with 10 bases in between. Germline V gene lookup returns CDR1 SGHVS and CDR2 FQNEAQ. As DNA, the CDR3 is TGTGCCAGCAGCTTAGAAGCATCCAGCTCCTACGAGCAGTACTTC. Protein sequence: CASSLEASSSYEQYF.

V gene TRBV29-1 combines with J gene TRBJ2-3; 7 bases are shared with TRBD1. Germline CDR1 reads SQVTM; CDR2 reads ANQGSEA. The CDR3 consists of 14 residues. V lost 3 bases, J lost 0 bases, and 3 bases stayed unmatched. The CDR3 reads CSVEGQISTDTQYF. CDR3 nucleotide sequence: TGCAGCGTTGAGGGACAGATTAGCACAGATACGCAGTATTTT.

Written as DNA, the CDR3 is TGCGCCAGCAGCGTCGAGGGGGCGAACACTGAAGCTTTCTTT. It is translated as CASSVEGANTEAFF. V and J are TRBV5-1 and TRBJ1-1, with 7 bases matching TRBD1. Germline-derived CDR1 and CDR2 are SGHRS and YFSETQ. The length of the CDR3 is 14 residues. With 4 bases clipped from V and 1 base from J, the junction kept 4 bases outside the gene matches. The variable domain in full, completed from reference TRBV5-1 and TRBJ1-1, reads KAGVTQTPRYLIKTRGQQVTLSCSPISGHRSVSWYQQTPGQGLQFLFEYFSETQRNKGNFPGRFSGRQFSNSRSEMNVSTLELGDSALYLCASSVEGANTEAFFGQGTRLTVV.

V usage is TRBV18 and J usage is TRBJ2-3, with TRBD1 matching 9 bases. Germline assignment: CDR1 KGHSH and CDR2 LQKENI. The length of the CDR3 is 17 residues. Trimming took 6 bases from V and 3 from J; bases not matched to a gene: 13. The DNA of the CDR3 is TGTGCCAGCTCGCGAAGTCTACGGGACAGGGCTACAGATACGCAGTATTTT. It yields the protein CASSRSLRDRATDTQYF.

CDR3 sequence reads: CASRGYQNEQFF. The DNA for the CDR3 is TGTGCCAGCAGGGGGTACCAGAATGAGCAGTTCTTC. The V and J genes are TRBV7-2 and TRBJ2-1; D is undetermined. Germline CDR1 reads SGHTA; CDR2 reads FQGNSA. Trimming removed 6 bases from V and 7 bases from J, with 10 bases in between. The CDR3 consists of 12 residues.

The chain has TRBV29-1 and TRBJ2-7; 8 bases fit TRBD1. Losses at the gene ends were 5 bases for V and 7 bases for J; bases not matched to a gene: 7. Looked up from germline, CDR1 is SQVTM and CDR2 is ANQGSEA. The CDR3 loop spans 12 amino acids. The CDR3: CSVRGQAIEQYF. CDR3 in DNA: TGCAGCGTTAGGGGACAGGCCATAGAGCAGTACTTC.

The chain employs TRBV15 and TRBJ1-4; D is uncertain. CDR3 length: 15 amino acids. The V end was cut by 1 base, the J end by 3 bases, with 9 bases between. Germline CDR1 and CDR2: LNHNV and YYDKDF (reference sequence). DNA of the CDR3: TGTGCCACCAGCAGAGGAGTGGGTCCTAATGAAAAACTGTTTTTT. This gives the protein CATSRGVGPNEKLFF.

The V gene is TRBV5-4, the J gene TRBJ2-2; D remains ambiguous. The CDR3 is made up of 15 amino acids. V dropped 2 bases and J dropped 0 bases, with 8 bases sitting between them. Per the germline V gene, CDR1 is SGHNT and CDR2 is YYREEE (reference sequence). The CDR3 bases are TGTGCCAGCAGCTTAGCAGGAGCGAACACCGGGGAGCTGTTTTTT. Its protein product is CASSLAGANTGELFF.

This clone was picked up a small number of times. The chain recombines TRBV19 with TRBJ2-1; TRBD2 agrees at 13 bases. CDR3 length equals 18 residues. Germline trimming cut 5 bases from V and 0 bases from J; bases unmatched to any gene: 7. From germline, CDR1 is LNHDA and CDR2 SQIVND (reference sequence). In nucleotides, the CDR3 is TGTGCCAGTAGTCTCGGGACTAGCGGGAATGGCTCCTACAATGAGCAGTTCTTC. Amino acids: CASSLGTSGNGSYNEQFF.